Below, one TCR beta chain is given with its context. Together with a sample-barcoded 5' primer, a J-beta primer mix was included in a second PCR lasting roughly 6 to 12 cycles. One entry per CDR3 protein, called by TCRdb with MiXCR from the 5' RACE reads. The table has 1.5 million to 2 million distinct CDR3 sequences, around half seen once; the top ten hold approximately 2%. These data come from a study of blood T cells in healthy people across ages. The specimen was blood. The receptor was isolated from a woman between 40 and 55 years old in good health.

The CDR3, as DNA: TGTGCCATCAGTGAGGCAATACAGGGGACGCGGTACCAAGAGACCCAGTACTTC. Amino acids: CAISEAIQGTRYQETQYF. The chain carries TRBV10-3 and TRBJ2-5, with TRBD1 matching over 7 bases. J lost 0 bases, V lost 2 bases, and 12 bases had no gene match. This CDR3 region has 18 residues. In germline, CDR1 is ENHRY, CDR2 SYGVKD.